Shown below are 30 T cell receptor beta chains from a single sample sequenced in a study of coeliac disease (dated by TCRdb to the early 2020s). The method was the immunoSEQ multiplex PCR assay. The table comes from immuneACCESS by way of TCRdb, which keeps in-frame sequences with V and J called. Part of the clones is missing from these tables; in studies checked, under half for an unresolved V gene and the rest for unknown reasons. The sample table shows around 4,100 clones, and around three fifths are seen once. Around 5.7% of the sample is taken by the ten largest. The sequenced sample consisted of lymphocytes from the gut lamina propria. The sample's cell subset or site label, decoded: lamina propria cell (LPC) fraction of small intestinal biopsy. All receptors come from a man aged 70 or older without celiac disease.

The chain combines TRBV7-6 with TRBJ2-1, with 8 bases fitting TRBD1. CDR1 is SGHVS, CDR2 FNYEAQ, per germline. This CDR3 is 14 amino acids long. After removal of 4 bases from V and 7 bases from J, the junction contained 6 bases not matched to a gene. CDR3 DNA: TGTGCCAGCAGCTCACGGACAGGGAAGAATGAGCAGTTCTTC. Protein sequence: CASSSRTGKNEQFF.

The sample holds one count of this clone. The gene calls are TRBV27 and TRBJ1-5, with D possibly matching TRBD1 (5 bases). This CDR3 region has 15 residues. The germline V gene encodes CDR1 MNHEY and CDR2 SMNVEV (reference sequence). V gave up 5 bases and J gave up 3 bases, with 14 bases separating them. This CDR3 reads CASSQQAPSNQPQHF. The CDR3 DNA follows: TGTGCCAGCAGTCAACAGGCCCCTTCCAATCAGCCCCAGCATTTT.

As to this clone: Other DNA sequences in this sample translate to the same CDR3. V and J are TRBV9 and TRBJ1-2, with D possibly being TRBD1 (5 bases). V was cut by 3 bases and J by 4 bases, with 10 bases left in between. Germline CDR1 and CDR2: SGDLS and YYNGEE. The CDR3 loop spans 13 amino acids. CDR3 sequence reads: CASSERGGYGYTF. In DNA form, the CDR3 reads TGTGCCAGCAGCGAGCGGGGCGGCTATGGCTACACCTTC. The full variable domain, its missing parts supplied by reference TRBV9 and TRBJ1-2, is DSGVTQTPKHLITATGQRVTLRCSPRSGDLSVYWYQQSLDQGLQFLIQYYNGEERAKGNILERFSAQQFPDLHSELNLSSLELGDSALYFCASSERGGYGYTFGSGTRLTVV.

This chain joins TRBV19 and TRBJ2-2; the D is unclear. CDR3 length equals 15 residues. V was pared by 0 bases and J by 4 bases, with 9 bases between. The germline gives CDR1 LNHDA, CDR2 SQIVND (reference sequence). For the CDR3, the DNA is TGTGCCAGTAGTATAGAGGGCAGACCCACCGGGGAGCTGTTTTTT. It encodes CASSIEGRPTGELFF.

The chain uses TRBV7-9 and TRBJ2-7, with 7 bases matching TRBD2. CDR1 SEHNR and CDR2 FQNEAQ come from the germline V gene (reference sequence). The CDR3 covers 14 residues. The ends lost 4 bases at V and 5 bases at J; junction bases unmatched: 8. The CDR3 sequence: CASSSSGGVHEQYF. The CDR3 DNA follows: TGTGCCAGCAGCTCCTCGGGGGGTGTCCACGAGCAGTACTTC. Full variable domain (remainder filled in from reference TRBV7-9 and TRBJ2-7): DTGVSQNPRHKITKRGQNVTFRCDPISEHNRLYWYRQTLGQGPEFLTYFQNEAQLEKSRLLSDRFSAERPKGSFSTLEIQRTEQGDSAMYLCASSSSGGVHEQYFGPGTRLTVT.

V is TRBV7-8 and J is TRBJ1-1; 8 nucleotides line up with TRBD1. J gave up 1 base and V 1 base, and 2 bases lay outside the gene matches. CDR3 size: 15 residues. Germline lookup yields CDR1 SGHVS and CDR2 FQNEAQ. Here the CDR3 DNA reads TGTGCCAGCAGCTTAGGGACAGGGAAGAACACTGAAGCTTTCTTT. It codes for CASSLGTGKNTEAFF.

V is TRBV28 and J is TRBJ2-7; 9 nucleotides line up with TRBD1. The V gene end was trimmed by 4 bases and the J gene end by 1 base; junction bases not matched to a gene: 8. Germline CDR1 and CDR2: MDHEN and SYDVKM. This CDR3 is built from 16 residues. The CDR3 sequence is CASSSTGTGLSYEQYF. The CDR3 DNA reads TGTGCCAGCAGTTCAACCGGGACAGGGCTGTCCTACGAGCAGTACTTC.

This rearrangement joins TRBV6-1 to TRBJ1-1; D is ambiguous. Trimming took 3 bases from V and 0 from J, leaving 8 bases between them. CDR1 is MNHNS, CDR2 SASEGT, per germline. The CDR3 has 14 residues. For the CDR3, the DNA is TGTGCCAGCAGTGACGACACCCTGAACACTGAAGCTTTCTTT. Amino acids: CASSDDTLNTEAFF.

The chain combines TRBV19 with TRBJ2-5; D remains unclear. This CDR3 spans 14 amino acids. Deletions cut 9 bases from V and 2 bases from J, with 16 bases between. Germline V CDR1 and CDR2: LNHDA, SQIVND (reference sequence). The CDR3: CARTSGSPQETQYF. CDR3 DNA sequence: TGTGCCAGAACCTCCGGTAGTCCACAAGAGACCCAGTACTTC.

This clone was seen only once. This chain connects TRBV10-3 to TRBJ2-7, with TRBD2 matching over 8 bases. CDR1 and CDR2 (germline): ENHRY, SYGVKD. After removal of 2 bases from V and 0 bases from J, the junction contained 3 bases not matched to a gene. The length of the CDR3 is 15 residues. The CDR3 sequence: CAISEPGGSSYEQYF. The CDR3 bases are TGTGCCATCAGTGAGCCGGGGGGGAGCTCCTACGAGCAGTACTTC.

The J gene is TRBJ2-5, the V gene TRBV29-1; 7 bases match TRBD1. The CDR3 is 13 amino acids. Germline lookup yields CDR1 SQVTM and CDR2 ANQGSEA. With 6 bases clipped from V and 5 bases from J, the junction kept 9 bases outside the gene matches. CDR3 sequence reads: CSVTKQGWETQYF. As DNA, the CDR3 is TGCAGCGTGACGAAACAGGGGTGGGAGACCCAGTACTTC.

The J gene is TRBJ1-2, the V gene TRBV6-5; D is unresolved. The length of the CDR3 is 12 residues. Germline CDR1 reads MNHEY; CDR2 reads SVGAGI. Trimming pared 10 bases from V and 3 bases from J, leaving 12 bases between. The CDR3 bases are TGTGCCATCCAGTCATCCCACTATGGCTACACCTTC. It encodes CAIQSSHYGYTF.

The CDR3 loop reads CASSHGTGNRNTEAFF. As DNA, the CDR3 is TGTGCCAGCAGCCACGGGACAGGGAATCGGAACACTGAAGCTTTCTTT. This chain links TRBV5-6 with TRBJ1-1, with 9 bases matching TRBD1. After removal of 4 bases from V and 1 base from J, the junction contained 8 bases not matched to a gene. Germline V gene lookup returns CDR1 SGHDT and CDR2 YYEEEE. This CDR3 spans 16 amino acids.

By sample fraction, this clone is medium-sized. The chain recombines TRBV7-3 with TRBJ2-2, with 8 nucleotides matching TRBD1. Unmatched junction bases numbered 4, after V lost 3 bases and J lost 7 bases. The CDR3 has 14 residues. Germline CDR1 is SGHTA and CDR2 is FQGTGA. Written as DNA, the CDR3 is TGTGCCAGCAGCTTGAGACAGGGGTTCGGGGAGCTGTTTTTT. It codes for CASSLRQGFGELFF.

Details on this clone: A junction boundary mismatches the germline segment, possibly from a read error. The V call is TRBV7-7, the J call TRBJ2-5, with a tentative D call TRBD1 (6 bases). The CDR3 contains 16 residues. Germline CDR1 and CDR2: SSHAT and FNYEAQ (reference sequence). DNA for the CDR3: TGTGCTAGCAGCTTAGATGGGGCAGGGACACAAGAGACCCAGTACTTC. Translation gives CASSLDGAGTQETQYF.

The chain employs TRBV2 and TRBJ1-2, with a weak D call TRBD1 (6 bases). Trimming pared 5 bases from V and 4 bases from J, leaving 11 bases between. Germline V gene lookup returns CDR1 SNHLY and CDR2 FYNNEI. The CDR3 consists of 13 residues. CDR3 amino acids: CASSPTGIYGYTF. The CDR3 DNA sequence: TGTGCCAGCAGTCCTACAGGGATCTATGGCTACACCTTC.

About this clone: Given a far larger clone just one base away, this is likely a sequencing read error. This sequence joins TRBV2 and TRBJ1-4; 7 nucleotides line up with TRBD1. The CDR3 totals 14 residues. J lost 2 bases, V lost 8 bases, and 5 bases had no gene match. CDR1 and CDR2 from the germline V gene are SNHLY and FYNNEI. This CDR3 is CASEVRGTNEKLFF. CDR3 nucleotide sequence: TGTGCCAGCGAGGTCAGGGGGACTAATGAAAAACTGTTTTTT.

A few counts support this clone. This rearrangement joins TRBV29-1 to TRBJ1-2, with D possibly TRBD1 on 6 matching bases. The CDR3 has 13 amino acids. Per germline, CDR1 SQVTM and CDR2 ANQGSEA. The CDR3 reads CRIETGTNYGYTF. CDR3 in DNA: TGCAGGATAGAGACAGGAACCAACTATGGCTACACCTTC.

The CDR3 sequence: CASSQGPDQPQHF. CDR3 DNA: TGTGCCAGCAGCCAGGGCCCTGATCAGCCCCAGCATTTT. The chain combines TRBV5-4 with TRBJ1-5; TRBD1 might be the D (5 bases). The ends were cut back, 4 bases at V and 5 bases at J, with 10 bases in the middle. From germline, CDR1 is SGHNT and CDR2 YYREEE (reference sequence). This CDR3 has 13 amino acids.

This chain connects TRBV18 to TRBJ2-7; D may be TRBD2 (6 bases). CDR1 is KGHSH, CDR2 LQKENI, per germline. Trimming cost V 1 base and J 3 bases, with 13 bases left between them. The CDR3 sequence is 15 residues long. The CDR3 is CASSPRGVEVYEQYF. The CDR3 coding sequence is TGTGCCAGCTCACCACGGGGGGTCGAGGTCTACGAGCAGTACTTC.

This chain joins TRBV6-5 and TRBJ1-3; no clear D gene. The germline CDR1 and CDR2 sequences are MNHEY and SVGAGI. Trimming removed 0 bases from V and 4 bases from J, with 10 bases in between. The CDR3 is 15 residues long. CDR3 protein: CASSYSSTPGNTIYF. The CDR3 DNA sequence: TGTGCCAGCAGTTACTCCTCGACTCCAGGAAACACCATATATTTT.

The J gene is TRBJ2-1, the V gene TRBV18; possibly TRBD2 for D (5 bases). Trimming cost V 3 bases and J 5 bases, with 14 bases left between them. Germline lookup yields CDR1 KGHSH and CDR2 LQKENI. CDR3 length: 15 residues. The CDR3 protein is CASSPTRGSNNEQFF. CDR3 nucleotide sequence: TGTGCCAGCTCACCTACACGGGGTTCGAACAATGAGCAGTTCTTC.

This chain joins TRBV6-4 and TRBJ2-1, with TRBD2 identical over 9 bases. The CDR3 has 15 residues. Germline CDR1 reads MRHNA; CDR2 reads SNTAGT. With V trimmed by 5 bases and J by 1 base, 3 bases remained unmatched. DNA of the CDR3: TGTGCCAGCAGTCCCGGACTAGCGTCCTACAATGAGCAGTTCTTC. Its translation: CASSPGLASYNEQFF.

The genes are TRBV6-5 and TRBJ2-7; weak D call: TRBD2 (5 bases). Germline values: CDR1 MNHEY, CDR2 SVGAGI. The CDR3 is 12 residues long. V lost 5 bases and J 4 bases, leaving 9 bases between the germline ends. This CDR3 reads CASSQSGYEQYF. The CDR3 DNA sequence: TGTGCCAGCAGTCAGAGCGGTTACGAGCAGTACTTC.

This clone was picked up a small number of times. The chain is built from TRBV9 and TRBJ1-5; 10 bases map to TRBD1. The CDR3 extends over 16 amino acids. Trimming cost V 5 bases and J 5 bases; bases outside gene matches: 10. Germline values: CDR1 SGDLS, CDR2 YYNGEE. The CDR3 DNA reads as TGTGCCAGCAGATCACGTTCCGGGACAGGGGATCAGCCCCAGCATTTT. Its translation: CASRSRSGTGDQPQHF.

This clone was detected once. The J gene is TRBJ1-1, the V gene TRBV7-3; D is perhaps TRBD1 (6 bases). Per germline, CDR1 SGHTA and CDR2 FQGTGA. The CDR3 is 13 residues long. With 10 bases removed from V and 1 base from J, the gap between germline ends came to 13 bases. DNA for the CDR3: TGTGCCACGAGCAGGGGCGCGAACACTGAAGCTTTCTTT. As protein: CATSRGANTEAFF.

This chain joins TRBV6-5 and TRBJ1-3; 7 nucleotides line up with TRBD1. Unmatched junction bases numbered 14, after V lost 6 bases and J lost 9 bases. This CDR3 contains 15 residues. Germline CDR1 is MNHEY and CDR2 is SVGAGI. The CDR3 bases are TGTGCCAGCAGACCCTCCTACAGGGGAGAAAGCACCATATATTTT. It encodes CASRPSYRGESTIYF.

The CDR3 sequence: CASSYDVAQPQHF. CDR3 DNA: TGTGCCAGCAGTTACGATGTGGCACAGCCCCAGCATTTT. V usage is TRBV6-6 and J usage is TRBJ1-5; D uncertain. CDR3 length: 13 residues. Germline V gene sequence: CDR1 MNHNY, CDR2 SVGAGI (reference sequence). V was clipped by 2 bases and J by 7 bases, with 9 bases between them.

CDR3: CASSGGGAGTEAFF. The CDR3 nucleotides read TGTGCCAGCAGTGGGGGGGGCGCCGGGACTGAAGCTTTCTTT. J is TRBJ1-1 and V is TRBV6-1; tentatively, D is TRBD1 (6 bases). The CDR3 has 14 residues. In germline, CDR1 is MNHNS, CDR2 SASEGT. Trimming shortened V by 4 bases and J by 5 bases, and 14 bases separated the two germline ends.

Relative to its sample, this clone is medium-sized (0.01 to 0.1%). The chain joins TRBV21-1 to TRBJ1-3. TRBV21-1 is labeled a pseudogene. The CDR3 sequence is 13 residues long. The CDR3 DNA follows: TGTGCCAGCAGCAAAGTCACTATAAACACCATATATTTT. Its translation: CASSKVTINTIYF.